Listed below are T cell receptor beta chains from one sample, sequenced in a study of cytomegalovirus exposure and HLA in healthy donors. The method was immunoSEQ multiplex PCR; TCRdb's version includes in-frame clones alone and lacks a portion of them. The sample includes about 130,000 clones, 80% to 90% of them seen just once. Sequencing was carried out using PBMCs. These receptors all come from a man aged 50-60 years in good health and CMV-seronegative. CDR3s leave out the opening cysteine and the closing phenylalanine or tryptophan. Not all rows give a size; the values are once, few, many and, for expanded clones, a class.

J gene: TRBJ2-6
V gene: TRBV4-2
clone size: -
CDR3 protein: ASSQGESGYGANVLT

J gene: TRBJ2-2
V gene: TRBV5-6
clone size: -
CDR3 protein: ASSPDRAVTGELF

J gene: TRBJ2-1
V gene: TRBV19
clone size: -
CDR3 protein: ASSMAGGPYNEQF

J gene: TRBJ2-7
V gene: TRBV6-6
clone size: few
CDR3 protein: ASSYSQGGYEQY

J gene: TRBJ2-7
V gene: TRBV29-1
clone size: -
CDR3 protein: SVEGPFTYEQY

J gene: TRBJ1-1
V gene: TRBV7-9
clone size: -
CDR3 protein: ASSQSAVTEAF

J gene: TRBJ2-7
V gene: TRBV5-5
clone size: -
CDR3 protein: ASAGQVYEQY

J gene: TRBJ2-5
V gene: TRBV12-5
clone size: -
CDR3 protein: ASAAGTGGETQY

J gene: TRBJ2-7
V gene: TRBV7-9
clone size: -
CDR3 protein: ASSPSPQDYEQY

J gene: TRBJ2-7
V gene: TRBV5-5
clone size: -
CDR3 protein: ASSLERGHYEQY

J gene: TRBJ2-2
V gene: TRBV14
clone size: -
CDR3 protein: ASRLDREFGELF

J gene: TRBJ2-5
V gene: TRBV5-6
clone size: -
CDR3 protein: ASSLFVGGGAGWETQY

J gene: TRBJ2-3
V gene: TRBV7-2
clone size: -
CDR3 protein: ASSSQGTDTQY

J gene: TRBJ2-5
V gene: TRBV19
clone size: -
CDR3 protein: ASSRDSQETQY

J gene: TRBJ2-3
V gene: TRBV10-3
clone size: -
CDR3 protein: ATAPGAGGPSDTQY

J gene: TRBJ2-7
V gene: TRBV29-1
clone size: -
CDR3 protein: SVELVSFYEQY

J gene: TRBJ2-7
V gene: TRBV4-1
clone size: -
CDR3 protein: ASSLQQGPSSYEQY

J gene: TRBJ2-7
V gene: TRBV4-1
clone size: -
CDR3 protein: ASSQDRSGYEQY

J gene: -
V gene: TRBV2
clone size: -
CDR3 protein: ASNLVFSYEQY

J gene: TRBJ1-2
V gene: TRBV5-1
clone size: once
CDR3 protein: ASSLDSSYGYT

J gene: TRBJ2-7
V gene: TRBV9
clone size: -
CDR3 protein: ASSSGGTGDYEQY

J gene: TRBJ1-4
V gene: TRBV7-2
clone size: -
CDR3 protein: ASSKQGGDEKLF

J gene: TRBJ2-6
V gene: TRBV4-1
clone size: -
CDR3 protein: ASSHPRAGDGANVLT

J gene: TRBJ1-2
V gene: TRBV27
clone size: -
CDR3 protein: ASSFRGQAGGYT

J gene: TRBJ1-5
V gene: TRBV18
clone size: -
CDR3 protein: ASSNREANQH

J gene: TRBJ1-6
V gene: TRBV28
clone size: -
CDR3 protein: ASSLVPRTGNNNNSPLH

J gene: TRBJ2-5
V gene: TRBV2
clone size: -
CDR3 protein: ASRDRDLETQY

J gene: TRBJ2-5
V gene: TRBV30
clone size: -
CDR3 protein: AWSPQIGTARY

J gene: TRBJ1-2
V gene: TRBV7-9
clone size: -
CDR3 protein: ASSPGTGLYGYT

J gene: TRBJ1-1
V gene: TRBV18
clone size: -
CDR3 protein: ASRSGGGEAF

J gene: -
V gene: TRBV5-4
clone size: -
CDR3 protein: ASSSGDEDEQY

J gene: TRBJ1-3
V gene: TRBV9
clone size: -
CDR3 protein: ASSVEAERNTIY

J gene: TRBJ2-1
V gene: TRBV11-1
clone size: -
CDR3 protein: ASSRGTSSYNEQF

J gene: TRBJ1-2
V gene: TRBV4-2
clone size: -
CDR3 protein: ASQAPGYGYT

J gene: TRBJ1-2
V gene: TRBV6-6
clone size: -
CDR3 protein: ASNLGQGLFGYT

J gene: TRBJ1-6
V gene: TRBV19
clone size: few
CDR3 protein: ASSIRQDGNSPLH

J gene: TRBJ1-2
V gene: TRBV27
clone size: -
CDR3 protein: ASSLGQGGGGYT

J gene: TRBJ2-3
V gene: TRBV7-8
clone size: -
CDR3 protein: ASTLAGGTDTQY

J gene: TRBJ2-7
V gene: TRBV4-2
clone size: -
CDR3 protein: ASSQEYSQGAYEQY

J gene: TRBJ1-2
V gene: TRBV30
clone size: -
CDR3 protein: AWSVLGGGYT

J gene: TRBJ2-2
V gene: TRBV9
clone size: -
CDR3 protein: ASSVQGMNTGELF

J gene: TRBJ2-5
V gene: TRBV6-6
clone size: -
CDR3 protein: ASRSQRGDQETQY

J gene: TRBJ1-5
V gene: TRBV27
clone size: -
CDR3 protein: ASSLSQGSNQPQH

J gene: TRBJ1-6
V gene: TRBV6-1
clone size: -
CDR3 protein: ASVQGAGNNSPLH

J gene: TRBJ2-6
V gene: TRBV4-3
clone size: -
CDR3 protein: ASSQEWRAGGANVLT

J gene: TRBJ2-7
V gene: TRBV9
clone size: -
CDR3 protein: ASSFGTPAHEQY

J gene: TRBJ1-2
V gene: TRBV7-9
clone size: -
CDR3 protein: ASSGPQGNGYT

J gene: TRBJ2-1
V gene: TRBV7-2
clone size: -
CDR3 protein: ASSYRLAGGRGEQF

J gene: TRBJ2-6
V gene: TRBV2
clone size: -
CDR3 protein: ASRNLAGDISGANVLT

J gene: TRBJ2-1
V gene: TRBV27
clone size: -
CDR3 protein: ASSFKTESNEQF

J gene: TRBJ2-7
V gene: TRBV6-5
clone size: -
CDR3 protein: ASSYYQGVPYEQY

J gene: TRBJ2-3
V gene: TRBV12-5
clone size: -
CDR3 protein: ASGLSGANTQY

J gene: TRBJ1-5
V gene: TRBV4-1
clone size: -
CDR3 protein: ASSPSGVGNQPQH

J gene: TRBJ1-6
V gene: TRBV7-8
clone size: once
CDR3 protein: ASGGQGRNSPLH

J gene: -
V gene: TRBV6-1
clone size: -
CDR3 protein: ASSEPGRKKSEQY

J gene: TRBJ1-3
V gene: TRBV6-5
clone size: -
CDR3 protein: ASSYLNSGNTIY

J gene: TRBJ1-2
V gene: TRBV6-1
clone size: -
CDR3 protein: AAAPAGNYGYT

J gene: TRBJ1-1
V gene: TRBV5-4
clone size: -
CDR3 protein: ASSDRGESTEAF

J gene: TRBJ2-1
V gene: TRBV5-5
clone size: -
CDR3 protein: ASSLYSGQVGGF

J gene: TRBJ2-5
V gene: TRBV10-2
clone size: -
CDR3 protein: ASSSRSPGETQY